The TCR beta chain under discussion was sequenced for a study of T cell responses to AZD1222 COVID-19 vaccine (dated by TCRdb to 2020 to 2023). A note on the overall study: A total of about 230 trial participants underwent TCR sequencing, of whom roughly 210 received two doses of AZD1222 and about 25 received two doses of the MenACWY control vaccine. Trial participants were enrolled by age into subgroups of 18-55, 56-69 and 70-plus years, and 148, 28 and 57 TCR-sequenced participants, respectively, were included in these subgroups.

The CDR3 regions of human TCRbeta chains were analyzed by immunosequencing. On the study's bioinformatics: Repertoire TCRs were checked for matches against a reference library of SARS-CoV-2-specific TCRs that had been generated using the MIRA antigen-specificity platform. Breadth was defined as the fraction of unique TCRs that were SARS-CoV-2-associated. Depth was defined as the fraction of total T cells that were SARS-CoV-2-associated. Using the MIRA data, each spike-specific TCR was mapped to the spike region that the TCR reacts to and placed in a CD4 or CD8 class. Log10-transformed breadth and depth values were compared by one-way ANOVA with Sidak's multiple comparisons tests. TCRdb carries this immuneACCESS record with in-frame sequences only. Its versions omit some clonotypes, under half of them owing to an unresolved V gene in the studies checked, with the rest unexplained. The V and J calls and clone size come from that table; D and trimming were worked out from the DNA. Across this sample there are 130,000 or so clones, with 86% seen only once. The top ten hold roughly 3.1% of the sample.

This clone was picked up one time. Its binding antigen is unknown. The input lacks base qualities; no much larger clone sits a single base away. According to the study, the label for this sample's time point signals: about 28 days (+/-7) after the second vaccine dose. Because spike-specific TCR depth and breadth did not differ between the two schedules, AZD1222 recipients who got a second dose at roughly 4 weeks were pooled with those who got a second dose at roughly 12 weeks. Vaccinee samples were obtained from the UK trials COV001 and COV002, which included a single-blind randomized controlled phase 2/3 trial of AZD1222 (ChAdOx1 nCoV-19) in healthy adults. For TCRbeta chain sequencing, PBMC samples from trial participants were taken at day 0 and at day 28 after the second dose. The cysteine opens and the phenylalanine closes a CDR3 of 17 amino acids. The kept DNA is CDR3 alone, 51 bases in frame from the first base.

General findings and caveats noted by the study authors: In the small 56-69-year group, the increase in depth fell short of significance, most likely because of low power. The whole spike protein was spanned by vaccine-associated CD4 TCRs, and dominant responses were seen in regions 160-218 and 743-854. Participants were mostly white British and included more females than males, and it was suggested by the authors that clonal diversity may have been underestimated. Because no samples from the day 14 peak response were available, repertoires could be characterized only after the peak T cell response. Nearly half of unique spike-specific TCRs reportedly recognized epitopes outside regions mutated in the B.1.351 and B.1.1.7 variants. Conclusions about previously exposed vaccinees are limited because only 5 or 6 AZD1222 recipients were SARS-CoV-2 seropositive at baseline. After two AZD1222 doses, spike-specific TCR breadth and depth were significantly higher than at day 0 and than in MenACWY recipients.

The rearrangement combines TRBV21-1 with TRBJ1-1. TRBV21-1 is flagged as a pseudogene. Sequenced material: peripheral blood, taken 28 days after the second AZD1222 dose. The receptor was derived from an adult who received the AZD1222 COVID-19 vaccine. The bases are TGTGCCAGCAGCAAAAAAACACCGGGACCCTTGAACACTGAAGCTTTCTTT. It translates to CASSKKTPGPLNTEAFF.